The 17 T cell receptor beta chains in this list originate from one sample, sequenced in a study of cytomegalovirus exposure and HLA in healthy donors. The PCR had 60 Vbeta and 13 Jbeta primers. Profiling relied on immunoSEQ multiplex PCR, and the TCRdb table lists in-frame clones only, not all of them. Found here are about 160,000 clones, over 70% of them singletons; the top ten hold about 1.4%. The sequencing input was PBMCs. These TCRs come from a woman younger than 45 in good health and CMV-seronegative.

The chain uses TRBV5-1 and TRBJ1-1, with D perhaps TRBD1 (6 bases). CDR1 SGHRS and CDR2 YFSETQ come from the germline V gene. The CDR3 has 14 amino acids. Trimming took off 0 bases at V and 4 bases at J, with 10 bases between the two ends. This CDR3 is CASSLARGGTEAFF. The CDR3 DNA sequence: TGCGCCAGCAGCTTGGCCAGGGGTGGCACTGAAGCTTTCTTT.

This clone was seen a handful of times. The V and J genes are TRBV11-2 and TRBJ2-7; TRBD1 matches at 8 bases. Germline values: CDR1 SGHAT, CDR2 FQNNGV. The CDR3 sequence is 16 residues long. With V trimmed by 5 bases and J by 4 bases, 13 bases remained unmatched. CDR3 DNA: TGTGCCAGCAGCCCAACGGGCCGCAGGGGGCGTTACGAGCAGTACTTC. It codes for CASSPTGRRGRYEQYF.

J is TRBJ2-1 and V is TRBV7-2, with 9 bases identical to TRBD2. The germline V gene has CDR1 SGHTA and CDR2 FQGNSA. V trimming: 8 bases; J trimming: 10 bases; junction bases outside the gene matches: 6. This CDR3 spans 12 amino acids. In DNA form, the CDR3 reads TGTGCCAGCGGCGGGGGGGGTCAGGAGCAGTTCTTC. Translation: CASGGGGQEQFF.

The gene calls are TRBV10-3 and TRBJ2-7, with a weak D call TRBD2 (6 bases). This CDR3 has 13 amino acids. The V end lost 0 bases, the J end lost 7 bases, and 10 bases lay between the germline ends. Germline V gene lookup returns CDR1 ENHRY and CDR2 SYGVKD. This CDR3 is CAISESLAGEQYF. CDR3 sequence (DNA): TGTGCCATCAGTGAGTCACTAGCTGGTGAGCAGTACTTC.

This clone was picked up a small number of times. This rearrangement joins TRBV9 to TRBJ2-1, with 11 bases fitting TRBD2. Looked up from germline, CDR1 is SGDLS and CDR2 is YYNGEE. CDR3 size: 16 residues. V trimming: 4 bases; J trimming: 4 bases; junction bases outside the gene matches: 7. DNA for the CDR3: TGTGCCAGCAGCCCCTTTGTAGCGGGGGGGTACAATGAGCAGTTCTTC. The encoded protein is CASSPFVAGGYNEQFF.

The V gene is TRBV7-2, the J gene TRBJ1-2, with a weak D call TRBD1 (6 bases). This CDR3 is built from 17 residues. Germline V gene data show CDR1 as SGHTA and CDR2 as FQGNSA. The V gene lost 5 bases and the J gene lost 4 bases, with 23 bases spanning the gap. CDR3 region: CASSRGGVGEEIYGYTF. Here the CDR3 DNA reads TGTGCCAGCAGCCGGGGGGGCGTAGGAGAAGAGATCTATGGCTACACCTTC.

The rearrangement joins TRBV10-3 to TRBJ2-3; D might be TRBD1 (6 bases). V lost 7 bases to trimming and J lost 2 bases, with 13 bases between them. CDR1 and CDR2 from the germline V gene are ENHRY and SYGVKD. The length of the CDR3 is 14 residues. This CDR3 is CAIKGPGATDTQYF. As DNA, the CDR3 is TGTGCCATCAAAGGGCCAGGGGCCACAGATACGCAGTATTTT.

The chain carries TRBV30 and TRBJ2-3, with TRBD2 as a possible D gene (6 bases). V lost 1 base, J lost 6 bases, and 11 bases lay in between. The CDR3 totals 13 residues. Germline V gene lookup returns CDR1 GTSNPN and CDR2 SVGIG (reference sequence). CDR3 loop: CAWSGGAGDTQYF. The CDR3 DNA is TGTGCCTGGAGTGGAGGGGCGGGGGATACGCAGTATTTT.

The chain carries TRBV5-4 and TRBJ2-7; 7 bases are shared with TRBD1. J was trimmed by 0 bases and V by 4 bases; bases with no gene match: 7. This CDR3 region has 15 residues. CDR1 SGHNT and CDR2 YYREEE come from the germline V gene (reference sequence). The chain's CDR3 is CASSGTDHNSYEQYF. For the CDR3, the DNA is TGTGCCAGCAGCGGGACAGACCACAACTCCTACGAGCAGTACTTC.

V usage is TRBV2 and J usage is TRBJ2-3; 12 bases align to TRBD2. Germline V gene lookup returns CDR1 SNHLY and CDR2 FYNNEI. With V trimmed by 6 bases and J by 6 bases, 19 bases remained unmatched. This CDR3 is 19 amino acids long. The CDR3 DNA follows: TGTGCCAGCAGACCCGGGACAGTGCTAGCGGGGGGGCCCCCCGATACGCAGTATTTT. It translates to CASRPGTVLAGGPPDTQYF. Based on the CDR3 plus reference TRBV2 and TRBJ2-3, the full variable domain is EPEVTQTPSHQVTQMGQEVILRCVPISNHLYFYWYRQILGQKVEFLVSFYNNEISEKSEIFDDQFSVERPDGSNFTLKIRSTKLEDSAMYFCASRPGTVLAGGPPDTQYFGPGTRLTVL.

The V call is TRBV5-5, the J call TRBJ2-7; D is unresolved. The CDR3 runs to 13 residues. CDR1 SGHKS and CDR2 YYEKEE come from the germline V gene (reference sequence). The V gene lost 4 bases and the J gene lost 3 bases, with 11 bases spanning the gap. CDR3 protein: CASSRPGFYEQYF. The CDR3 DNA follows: TGTGCCAGCAGCCGTCCAGGCTTCTACGAGCAGTACTTC.

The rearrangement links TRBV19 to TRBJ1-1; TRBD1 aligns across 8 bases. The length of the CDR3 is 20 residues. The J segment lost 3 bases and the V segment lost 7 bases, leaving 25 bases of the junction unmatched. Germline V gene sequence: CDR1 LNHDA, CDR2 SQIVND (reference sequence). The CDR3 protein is CASTLESGTGLRKRDTEAFF. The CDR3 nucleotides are TGTGCCAGTACCCTTGAATCCGGGACAGGTTTGCGGAAGAGGGACACTGAAGCTTTCTTT.

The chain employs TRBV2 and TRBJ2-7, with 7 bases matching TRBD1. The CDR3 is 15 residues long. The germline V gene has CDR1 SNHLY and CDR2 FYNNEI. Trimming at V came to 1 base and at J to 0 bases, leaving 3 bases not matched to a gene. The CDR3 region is CASSEEAGGSYEQYF. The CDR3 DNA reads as TGTGCCAGCAGTGAAGAGGCAGGGGGCTCCTACGAGCAGTACTTC. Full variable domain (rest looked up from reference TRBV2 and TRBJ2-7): EPEVTQTPSHQVTQMGQEVILRCVPISNHLYFYWYRQILGQKVEFLVSFYNNEISEKSEIFDDQFSVERPDGSNFTLKIRSTKLEDSAMYFCASSEEAGGSYEQYFGPGTRLTVT.

CDR3 protein: CASSLAGTGDYYGYTF. CDR3 nucleotides: TGTGCCAGCAGCTTGGCAGGGACAGGGGATTACTATGGCTACACCTTC. V usage is TRBV5-4 and J usage is TRBJ1-2; TRBD1 agrees at 10 bases. Germline V gene data show CDR1 as SGHNT and CDR2 as YYREEE (reference sequence). There are 16 residues in the CDR3. Trimming removed 0 bases from V and 3 bases from J; junction bases left unmatched: 5. Complete variable domain (other parts from reference TRBV5-4 and TRBJ1-2): ETGVTQSPTHLIKTRGQQVTLRCSSQSGHNTVSWYQQALGQGPQFIFQYYREEENGRGNFPPRFSGLQFPNYSSELNVNALELDDSALYLCASSLAGTGDYYGYTFGSGTRLTVV.

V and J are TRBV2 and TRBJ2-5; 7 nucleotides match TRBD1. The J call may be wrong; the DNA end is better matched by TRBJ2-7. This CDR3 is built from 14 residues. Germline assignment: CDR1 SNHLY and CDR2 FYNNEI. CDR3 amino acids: CASSARQGTHEQYF. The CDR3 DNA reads TGTGCCAGCAGTGCCAGACAGGGAACCCACGAGCAGTACTTC.

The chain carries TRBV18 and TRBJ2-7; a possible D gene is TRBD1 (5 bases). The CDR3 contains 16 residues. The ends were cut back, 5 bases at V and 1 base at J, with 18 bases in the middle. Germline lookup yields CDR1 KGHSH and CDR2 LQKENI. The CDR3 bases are TGTGCCAGCTCAGGGGTTGGGCAGGGTACGTCCTACGAGCAGTACTTC. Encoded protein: CASSGVGQGTSYEQYF.

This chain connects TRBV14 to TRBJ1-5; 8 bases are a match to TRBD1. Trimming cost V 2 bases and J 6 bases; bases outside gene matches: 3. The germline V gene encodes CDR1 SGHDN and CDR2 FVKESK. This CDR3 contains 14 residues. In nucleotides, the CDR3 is TGTGCCAGCAGCCAATCAGGGGGCACTCAGCCCCAGCATTTT. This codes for CASSQSGGTQPQHF.